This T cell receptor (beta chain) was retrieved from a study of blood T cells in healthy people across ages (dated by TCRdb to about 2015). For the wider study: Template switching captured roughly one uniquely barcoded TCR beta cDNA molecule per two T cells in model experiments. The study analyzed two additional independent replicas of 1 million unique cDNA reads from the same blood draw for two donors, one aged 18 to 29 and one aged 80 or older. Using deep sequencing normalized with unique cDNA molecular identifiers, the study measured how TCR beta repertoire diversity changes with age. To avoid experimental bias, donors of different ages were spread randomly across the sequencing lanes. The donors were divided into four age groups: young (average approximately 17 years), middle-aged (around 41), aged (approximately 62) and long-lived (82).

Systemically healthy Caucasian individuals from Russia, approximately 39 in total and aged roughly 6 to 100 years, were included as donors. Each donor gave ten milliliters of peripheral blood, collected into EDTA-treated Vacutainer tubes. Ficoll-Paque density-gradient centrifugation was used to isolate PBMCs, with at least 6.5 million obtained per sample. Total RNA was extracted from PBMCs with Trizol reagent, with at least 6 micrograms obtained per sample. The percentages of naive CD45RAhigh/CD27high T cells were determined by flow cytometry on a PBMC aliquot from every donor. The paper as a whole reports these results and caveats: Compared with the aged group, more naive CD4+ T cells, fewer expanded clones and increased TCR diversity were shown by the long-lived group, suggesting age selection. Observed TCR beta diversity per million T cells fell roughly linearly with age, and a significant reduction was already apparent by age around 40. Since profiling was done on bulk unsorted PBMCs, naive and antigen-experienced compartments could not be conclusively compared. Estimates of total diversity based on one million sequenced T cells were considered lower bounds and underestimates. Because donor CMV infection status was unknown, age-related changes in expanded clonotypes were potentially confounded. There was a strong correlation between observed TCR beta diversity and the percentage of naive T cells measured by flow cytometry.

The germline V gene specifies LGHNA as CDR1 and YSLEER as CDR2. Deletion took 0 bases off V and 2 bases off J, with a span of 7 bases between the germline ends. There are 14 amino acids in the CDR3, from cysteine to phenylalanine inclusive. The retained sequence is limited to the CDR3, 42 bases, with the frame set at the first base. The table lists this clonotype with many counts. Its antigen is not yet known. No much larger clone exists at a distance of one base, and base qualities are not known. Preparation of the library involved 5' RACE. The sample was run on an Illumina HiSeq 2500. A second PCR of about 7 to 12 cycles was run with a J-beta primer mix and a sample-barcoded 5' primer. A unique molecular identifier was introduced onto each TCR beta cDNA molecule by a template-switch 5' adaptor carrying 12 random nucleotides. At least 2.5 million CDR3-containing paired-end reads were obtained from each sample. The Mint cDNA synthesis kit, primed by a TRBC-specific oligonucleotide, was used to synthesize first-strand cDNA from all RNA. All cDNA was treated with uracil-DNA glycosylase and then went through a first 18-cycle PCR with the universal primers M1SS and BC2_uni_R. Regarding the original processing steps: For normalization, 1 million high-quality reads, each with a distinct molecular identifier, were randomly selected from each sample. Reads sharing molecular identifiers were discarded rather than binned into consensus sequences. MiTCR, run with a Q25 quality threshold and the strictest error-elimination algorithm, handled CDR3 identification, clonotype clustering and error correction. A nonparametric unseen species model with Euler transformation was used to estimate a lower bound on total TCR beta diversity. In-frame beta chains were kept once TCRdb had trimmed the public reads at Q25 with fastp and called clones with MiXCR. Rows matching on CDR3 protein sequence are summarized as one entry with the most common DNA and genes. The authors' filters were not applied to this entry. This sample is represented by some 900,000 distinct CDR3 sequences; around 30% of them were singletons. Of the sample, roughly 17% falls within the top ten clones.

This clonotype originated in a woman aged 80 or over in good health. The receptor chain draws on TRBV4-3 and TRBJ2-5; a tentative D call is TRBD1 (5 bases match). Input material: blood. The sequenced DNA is TGCGCCAGCAGCCAAGAGACAGCTCAAGAGACCCAGTACTTC. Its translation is CASSQETAQETQYF.